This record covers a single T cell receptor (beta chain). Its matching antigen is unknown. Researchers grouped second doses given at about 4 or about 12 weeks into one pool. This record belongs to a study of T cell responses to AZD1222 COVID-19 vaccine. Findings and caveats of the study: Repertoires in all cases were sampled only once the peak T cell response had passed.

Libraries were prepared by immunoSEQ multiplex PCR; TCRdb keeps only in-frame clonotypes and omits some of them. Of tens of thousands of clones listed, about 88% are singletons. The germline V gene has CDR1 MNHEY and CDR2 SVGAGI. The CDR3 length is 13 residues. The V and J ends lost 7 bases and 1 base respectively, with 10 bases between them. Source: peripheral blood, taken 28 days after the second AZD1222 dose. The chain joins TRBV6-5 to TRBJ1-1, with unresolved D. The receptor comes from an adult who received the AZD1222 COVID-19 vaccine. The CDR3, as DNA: TGTGCCAGCAAGGGTTTTCGGAACACTGAAGCTTTCTTT. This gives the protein CASKGFRNTEAFF.